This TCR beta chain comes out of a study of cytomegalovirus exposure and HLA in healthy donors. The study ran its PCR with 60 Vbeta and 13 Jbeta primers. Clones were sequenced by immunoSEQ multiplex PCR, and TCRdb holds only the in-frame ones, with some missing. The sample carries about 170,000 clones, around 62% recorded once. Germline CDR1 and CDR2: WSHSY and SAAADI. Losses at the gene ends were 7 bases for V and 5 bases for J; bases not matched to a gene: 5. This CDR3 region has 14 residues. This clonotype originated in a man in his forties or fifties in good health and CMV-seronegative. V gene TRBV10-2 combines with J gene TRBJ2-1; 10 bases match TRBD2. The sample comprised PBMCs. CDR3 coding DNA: TGCGCCAGCAACGGACTAGCGGAAAACAATGAGCAGTTCTTC. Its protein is CASNGLAENNEQFF.